The 26 T cell receptor beta chains in this list originate from one sample, sequenced in a study of low-dose radiotherapy and immunotherapy resistance in tumors. Primers targeting TRAV and TRBV primed first-strand cDNA, covering alpha and beta chains. The authors amplified TCRs for 20 PCR cycles with a constant-region primer and a V-primer adapter. TCRdb called the reads again in MiXCR, with one record for every CDR3 protein. Seen here are around 84,000 distinct CDR3 sequences, roughly 17% observed once, and the top ten hold 1.3% to 1.5%. Time point specified: after trial treatment. The treatment denotes: LDRT plus nivolumab, ipilimumab, low-dose cyclophosphamide and aspirin (RACIN trial). Sequenced material: PBMCs, taken after low-dose radiotherapy plus immunotherapy. The origin of the receptors is a male donor with prostate cancer.

Ten or more counts support this clonotype. The chain recombines TRBV27 with TRBJ2-5; D not certain. The CDR3 has 14 amino acids. V was shortened by 8 bases and J by 3 bases, with 16 bases between the two germline ends. Germline CDR1 and CDR2: MNHEY and SMNVEV (reference sequence). The CDR3 protein is CASLDWVGEETQYF. The CDR3 DNA reads as TGTGCCAGCTTAGACTGGGTTGGCGAAGAGACCCAGTACTTC.

This clonotype occurred many times. The V gene is TRBV7-9, the J gene TRBJ1-1; 9 positions match TRBD1. This CDR3 contains 15 residues. CDR1 and CDR2 (germline): SEHNR, FQNEAQ (reference sequence). V shed 6 bases and J 6 bases; nucleotides not matched to a gene: 11. CDR3 nucleotides: TGTGCCAGCAGATACCCGGGACAGGGTACGGCTGAAGCTTTCTTT. The encoded protein is CASRYPGQGTAEAFF.

This clonotype was detected once. Given a far larger clone just one base away, this is likely a sequencing read error. The chain joins TRBV28 to TRBJ2-1; TRBD2 matches at 8 bases. Germline-derived CDR1 and CDR2 are MDHEN and SYDVKM. The CDR3 contains 15 residues. V dropped 6 bases and J dropped 9; count of bases not matched to a gene: 13. As DNA, the CDR3 is TGTGCCAGCAGCCTAGAGTTAGCGGGACCTATTGAGCAGTTCTTC. Translation: CASSLELAGPIEQFF.

In this sample, this clonotype turned up many times. The chain has TRBV7-3 and TRBJ2-2, with 9 bases that match TRBD2. CDR1 is SGHTA and CDR2 is FQGTGA in the germline V gene. Unmatched junction bases numbered 10, after V lost 8 bases and J lost 6 bases. This CDR3 region has 15 residues. CDR3 sequence: CASSAGTSTSGELFF. CDR3 DNA: TGTGCCAGCTCGGCGGGGACTAGCACATCCGGGGAGCTGTTTTTT.

This clonotype has at least ten counts. The chain links TRBV7-2 to TRBJ2-7, with D unresolved. V lost 4 bases, J lost 4 bases, and 8 bases lay in between. Germline assignment: CDR1 SGHTA and CDR2 FQGNSA. The CDR3 totals 12 residues. This chain's CDR3 is CASSSSLYEQYF. The CDR3 coding sequence is TGTGCCAGCAGCTCGAGCCTATACGAGCAGTACTTC.

This clonotype came up many times. The chain joins TRBV12-3 or TRBV12-4 to TRBJ2-5; TRBD2 agrees at 11 bases. After removal of 3 bases from V and 10 bases from J, the junction contained 4 bases not matched to a gene. This CDR3 has 13 residues. This CDR3 reads CASSFSGREGQYF. Written as DNA, the CDR3 is TGTGCCAGCAGTTTTAGCGGGAGGGAGGGCCAGTACTTC.

This clonotype was counted at least ten times. This sequence joins TRBV18 and TRBJ2-2; D is unresolved. The germline V gene encodes CDR1 KGHSH and CDR2 LQKENI. This CDR3 is built from 16 residues. V was clipped by 3 bases and J by 5 bases, with 16 bases between them. As DNA, the CDR3 is TGTGCCAGCTCACCTATGTCCAGGTCAAGTACCGGGGAGCTGTTTTTT. Translation gives CASSPMSRSSTGELFF. The full variable domain, in which reference TRBV18 and TRBJ2-2 provide the parts outside the CDR3, is NAGVMQNPRHLVRRRGQEARLRCSPMKGHSHVYWYRQLPEEGLKFMVYLQKENIIDESGMPKERFSAEFPKEGPSILRIQQVVRGDSAAYFCASSPMSRSSTGELFFGEGSRLTVL.

At least ten counts were recorded for this clonotype. The chain employs TRBV28 and TRBJ2-5, with unresolved D. The CDR3 runs to 13 residues. Germline loops: CDR1 MDHEN, CDR2 SYDVKM. Trimming stripped 4 bases from V and 9 bases from J, with 15 bases between. The CDR3 region has the DNA TGTGCCAGCAGTTCAAACCAACCAGATGCCCAGTACTTC. This codes for CASSSNQPDAQYF.

This clonotype came up many times. V is TRBV5-1 and J is TRBJ2-3, with TRBD1 as a possible D gene (5 bases). The CDR3 is 13 amino acids. Looked up from germline, CDR1 is SGHRS and CDR2 is YFSETQ. Trimming took off 0 bases at V and 5 bases at J, with 7 bases between the two ends. This CDR3 reads CASSLERGDTQYF. CDR3 nucleotides: TGCGCCAGCAGCTTGGAAAGGGGAGATACGCAGTATTTT.

In this sample, this clonotype turned up many times. The chain couples TRBV20-1 to TRBJ2-1; D gene uncertain. Germline V gene lookup returns CDR1 DFQATT and CDR2 SNEGSKA (reference sequence). V was clipped by 0 bases and J by 1 base, with 7 bases between them. The CDR3 has 14 amino acids. The CDR3 sequence is CSARDLFSYNEQFF. The CDR3, as DNA: TGCAGTGCTAGAGACTTATTTTCCTACAATGAGCAGTTCTTC.

This clonotype was picked up many times. The chain joins TRBV2 to TRBJ2-7; D may be TRBD1 (7 bases). V gave up 6 bases and J gave up 4 bases, with 22 bases separating them. The germline V gene encodes CDR1 SNHLY and CDR2 FYNNEI. This CDR3 comprises 16 residues. CDR3 sequence: CASSPGGGTAMYEQYF. CDR3 coding DNA: TGTGCCAGCAGCCCCGGTGGGGGGACAGCTATGTACGAGCAGTACTTC. The full variable domain, rest sourced from reference TRBV2 and TRBJ2-7, is EPEVTQTPSHQVTQMGQEVILRCVPISNHLYFYWYRQILGQKVEFLVSFYNNEISEKSEIFDDQFSVERPDGSNFTLKIRSTKLEDSAMYFCASSPGGGTAMYEQYFGPGTRLTVT.

This clonotype was counted ten times or more. The chain employs TRBV30 and TRBJ1-5; weak D call: TRBD1 (5 bases). The CDR3 extends over 15 amino acids. V lost 1 base, J lost 0 bases, and 10 bases lay in between. The germline gives CDR1 GTSNPN, CDR2 SVGIG (reference sequence). CDR3 sequence reads: CAWSETGTSNQPQHF. CDR3 nucleotide sequence: TGTGCCTGGAGTGAAACAGGAACTAGCAATCAGCCCCAGCATTTT.

This sequence joins TRBV7-2 and TRBJ2-1, with 14 nucleotides matching TRBD2. The ends lost 5 bases at V and 4 bases at J; junction bases unmatched: 7. This CDR3 spans 17 amino acids. CDR1 is SGHTA, CDR2 FQGNSA, per germline. CDR3 nucleotides: TGTGCCAGCAGCCCCTCCCGACTAGCGGGAGGGTACAATGAGCAGTTCTTC. Protein sequence: CASSPSRLAGGYNEQFF.

This clonotype was seen repeatedly, ten times or more. V is TRBV30 and J is TRBJ2-3, with unresolved D. Between the trimmed V and J ends, which lost 5 bases and 2 bases, there was a span of 11 bases. The CDR3 has 13 amino acids. Germline V lookup: CDR1 GTSNPN, CDR2 SVGIG (reference sequence). Here the CDR3 reads CAWDRSFTDTQYF. CDR3 coding DNA: TGTGCCTGGGACCGATCTTTCACAGATACGCAGTATTTT.

This clonotype came up many times. The rearrangement joins TRBV28 to TRBJ2-5; 12 bases are shared with TRBD1. Germline V gene sequence: CDR1 MDHEN, CDR2 SYDVKM. Losses at the gene ends were 6 bases for V and 6 bases for J; bases not matched to a gene: 2. The CDR3 totals 13 residues. The chain's CDR3 is CASRWDRGQTQYF. DNA for the CDR3: TGTGCCAGCAGATGGGACAGGGGGCAGACCCAGTACTTC.

Many counts were recorded for this clonotype. The J gene is TRBJ2-3, the V gene TRBV2, with D perhaps being TRBD1 or TRBD2 (5 bases each). The germline V and J ends were trimmed by 6 bases and 2 bases, with 15 bases remaining between them. This CDR3 is 15 amino acids long. Germline values: CDR1 SNHLY, CDR2 FYNNEI. The CDR3 DNA reads as TGTGCCAGCAGACCGGGGACCGGGGACACAGATACGCAGTATTTT. It yields the protein CASRPGTGDTDTQYF.

This clonotype was seen repeatedly, ten times or more. The chain links TRBV10-3 to TRBJ2-1; 12 bases match TRBD2. The CDR3 is 14 amino acids. Germline assignment: CDR1 ENHRY and CDR2 SYGVKD. V was pared by 4 bases and J by 7 bases, with 2 bases of the junction left unmatched. Here the CDR3 DNA reads TGTGCCATCAGTGGACTAGCGGGAGTGAATGAGCAGTTCTTC. As protein: CAISGLAGVNEQFF.

This clonotype was seen repeatedly, ten times or more. This sequence joins TRBV6-6 and TRBJ2-5; 8 bases match TRBD2. The germline V gene encodes CDR1 MNHNY and CDR2 SVGAGI (reference sequence). The CDR3 is 17 residues long. V was clipped by 6 bases and J by 4 bases; unmatched bases: 16. This chain's CDR3 is CASSPTDGRARRETQYF. In nucleotides, the CDR3 is TGTGCCAGCAGCCCGACTGACGGGAGGGCTCGGAGAGAGACCCAGTACTTC.

About this clonotype: With only one base between it and a far larger clone, this is likely a read error. This sequence joins TRBV6-1 and TRBJ1-5; D might be TRBD1 (6 bases). Looked up from germline, CDR1 is MNHNS and CDR2 is SASEGT. The CDR3 extends over 15 amino acids. The DNA for the CDR3 is TGTGCCAGCAGACCAACAGGACAGTCAAATCGGCCCCAGCATTTT. The encoded protein is CASRPTGQSNRPQHF.

This clonotype was counted at least ten times. This chain uses TRBV7-2 with TRBJ1-1; D possibly corresponds to TRBD1 (5 bases). The CDR3 contains 16 residues. The germline CDR1 and CDR2 sequences are SGHTA and FQGNSA. Trimming took off 3 bases at V and 1 base at J, with 15 bases between the two ends. The CDR3 loop reads CASSLGRWGGNTEAFF. The CDR3 DNA reads as TGTGCCAGCAGCTTGGGACGGTGGGGAGGGAACACTGAAGCTTTCTTT.

A few counts support this clonotype. The chain is built from TRBV18 and TRBJ2-1, with 12 nucleotides matching TRBD2. V was clipped by 6 bases and J by 6 bases; unmatched bases: 6. CDR1 and CDR2 from the germline V gene are KGHSH and LQKENI. The CDR3 length is 15 residues. As DNA, the CDR3 is TGTGCCAGCTCTCGACCGGGACTAGCGGGCAATGAGCAGTTCTTC. This codes for CASSRPGLAGNEQFF.

There are a few counts of this clonotype. A far larger clone is only one base removed, so a read error is likely. CDR3 protein: CASRGRGTYNEQYF. CDR3 nucleotides: TGTGCCAGCAGAGGCAGGGGAACCTACAATGAGCAGTACTTC. The chain joins TRBV28 to TRBJ2-7, with D tentatively TRBD1 (6 bases). V was shortened by 6 bases and J by 7 bases, with 19 bases between the two germline ends. The CDR3 totals 14 residues. From germline, CDR1 is MDHEN and CDR2 SYDVKM.

This clonotype was seen many times. The V call is TRBV7-2, the J call TRBJ1-1; D call uncertain. Germline V CDR1 and CDR2: SGHTA, FQGNSA. This CDR3 region has 11 residues. V lost 9 bases to trimming and J lost 0 bases, with 5 bases between them. The CDR3 sequence is CASGVNTEAFF. DNA of the CDR3: TGTGCCAGTGGGGTGAACACTGAAGCTTTCTTT.

The chain uses TRBV20-1 and TRBJ1-1; D is possibly TRBD1 (5 bases). With 5 bases removed from V and 0 bases from J, the gap between germline ends came to 13 bases. The germline V gene encodes CDR1 DFQATT and CDR2 SNEGSKA (reference sequence). CDR3 length: 14 residues. CDR3 sequence (DNA): TGCAGTGCTCCGCCGGCGGGGGTGAACACTGAAGCTTTCTTT. Translation: CSAPPAGVNTEAFF.

The table lists this clonotype with many counts. CDR3 amino acids: CASSKQGCNQPQHF. The CDR3, as DNA: TGTGCCAGCAGCAAACAGGGTTGCAATCAGCCCCAGCATTTT. The V and J genes are TRBV21-1 and TRBJ1-5; the table's TRBD1 call for D was not verified on the DNA. TRBV21-1 is recorded as a pseudogene. The CDR3 sequence is 14 residues long.

This clonotype was detected ten times or more. The chain couples TRBV20-1 to TRBJ1-1, with a tentative D call TRBD1 (5 bases). Trimming stripped 0 bases from V and 0 bases from J, with 14 bases between. Germline lookup yields CDR1 DFQATT and CDR2 SNEGSKA (reference sequence). The length of the CDR3 is 16 residues. The CDR3 region has the DNA TGCAGTGCTAGAGATGCTGTAGGGGTCATGAACACTGAAGCTTTCTTT. This codes for CSARDAVGVMNTEAFF.